Below, 13 T cell receptor beta chains from the same sample are listed, as sequenced in a study of identical twins. Via MiXCR, TCRdb re-called the 5' RACE reads, giving one row per CDR3 protein. The profile shows 250,000 to 350,000 distinct CDR3 sequences, about 8.3% of them singletons. These data were also reused for a study on yellow fever vaccine responses in identical twins.

Sequenced input: memory (CD45RO+) T cells sorted from blood. The source of these receptors is a woman under 30 in good health.

This clonotype was counted a few times. The chain links TRBV24-1 to TRBJ1-2, with D perhaps matching TRBD1 (5 bases). CDR1 and CDR2 from the germline V gene are KGHDR and SFDVKD. Trimming stripped 7 bases from V and 7 bases from J, with 9 bases between. The CDR3 is made up of 11 amino acids. The CDR3 here is CATRGDFGYTF. CDR3 nucleotide sequence: TGTGCCACCAGAGGGGATTTTGGCTACACCTTC.

The chain employs TRBV15 and TRBJ2-1; 10 bases map to TRBD2. This CDR3 is 16 amino acids long. The germline gives CDR1 LNHNV, CDR2 YYDKDF (reference sequence). Trimming at V came to 1 base and at J to 13 bases, leaving 13 bases not matched to a gene. In DNA form, the CDR3 reads TGTGCCACCAGCAGAGTCGGGCAGGGACTAGCGAGACTTCAGTTCTTC. Translated: CATSRVGQGLARLQFF.

This clonotype showed up many times. V and J are TRBV7-2 and TRBJ2-2, with 7 bases lining up with TRBD2. Looked up from germline, CDR1 is SGHTA and CDR2 is FQGNSA. V dropped 6 bases and J dropped 7; count of bases not matched to a gene: 14. The CDR3 runs to 16 residues. The CDR3 DNA reads as TGTGCCAGCAGGTCCCCCTTTGATAGCGGGTACGGGGAGCTGTTTTTT. Amino acid sequence: CASRSPFDSGYGELFF.

V gene TRBV19 combines with J gene TRBJ2-7, with TRBD2 identical over 8 bases. V shed 6 bases, J shed 4 bases, and the junction held 11 bases outside the gene matches. The germline gives CDR1 LNHDA, CDR2 SQIVND (reference sequence). The CDR3 sequence is 15 residues long. CDR3 nucleotide sequence: TGTGCCAGTAGGACGACCTCGGGAGGGGGGTACGAGCAGTACTTC. This encodes CASRTTSGGGYEQYF.

The chain employs TRBV10-3 and TRBJ2-3, with 7 bases that match TRBD2. Germline V CDR1 and CDR2: ENHRY, SYGVKD. Germline trimming cut 8 bases from V and 2 bases from J; bases unmatched to any gene: 4. The CDR3 sequence is 13 residues long. The CDR3 DNA sequence: TGTGCCATCTGGGGGGGAGACACAGATACGCAGTATTTT. Its translation is CAIWGGDTDTQYF.

This clonotype was seen ten or more times. The CDR3 here is CASSLAEGPEAFF. The CDR3 region has the DNA TGTGCCAGCAGCTTAGCGGAGGGGCCTGAAGCTTTCTTT. The chain couples TRBV7-9 to TRBJ1-1, with TRBD1 as a possible D gene (5 bases). This CDR3 contains 13 residues. The V gene lost 0 bases and the J gene lost 6 bases, with 8 bases spanning the gap. Germline V gene sequence: CDR1 SEHNR, CDR2 FQNEAQ (reference sequence).

This clonotype was detected ten times or more. The gene calls are TRBV20-1 and TRBJ2-3; D perhaps matches TRBD1 (6 bases). The V gene lost 7 bases and the J gene lost 6 bases, with 14 bases spanning the gap. The CDR3 length is 12 residues. The germline gives CDR1 DFQATT, CDR2 SNEGSKA (reference sequence). The CDR3 region has the DNA TGCAGTGGTAGCAGGGGTCGGGATACGCAGTATTTT. Its translation is CSGSRGRDTQYF.

This clonotype was observed many times. The chain combines TRBV11-1 with TRBJ2-1; TRBD2 matches 14 bases. Looked up from germline, CDR1 is SGHAT and CDR2 is FQDESV (reference sequence). The V and J ends lost 5 bases and 1 base, in that order; junction bases with no gene match: 10. There are 19 residues in the CDR3. CDR3 DNA sequence: TGTGCCAGCAGCCCCGGTCCGGGACTAGCGGGAGTTTCCTACAATGAGCAGTTCTTC. Its protein is CASSPGPGLAGVSYNEQFF.

Ten or more counts support this clonotype. The chain uses TRBV6-1 and TRBJ2-3, with 9 bases fitting TRBD1. CDR3 length equals 16 residues. The junction had 9 bases not matched to a gene; V was cut back by 2 bases and J by 6 bases. In germline, CDR1 is MNHNS, CDR2 SASEGT. As DNA, the CDR3 is TGTGCCAGCAGTGAAATCCCGGGACAGGGTATGGATACGCAGTATTTT. Protein: CASSEIPGQGMDTQYF.

This clonotype was seen at least ten times. This rearrangement joins TRBV6-1 to TRBJ1-4; TRBD1 agrees at 7 bases. V dropped 6 bases and J dropped 5; count of bases not matched to a gene: 9. The CDR3 spans 15 residues. Germline V gene data show CDR1 as MNHNS and CDR2 as SASEGT. CDR3 sequence (DNA): TGTGCCAGCAGGCCGAAGGGGGCGGCAAATGAAAAACTGTTTTTT. It codes for CASRPKGAANEKLFF.

This clonotype was counted between two and nine times. This chain links TRBV7-9 with TRBJ2-7; D might be TRBD2 (5 bases). V gave up 1 base and J gave up 6 bases, with 10 bases separating them. Germline-derived CDR1 and CDR2 are SEHNR and FQNEAQ (reference sequence). The CDR3 covers 13 residues. CDR3 DNA sequence: TGTGCCAGCAGCTTAGAAGCTAGCACCGAGCAGTACGTC. Protein sequence: CASSLEASTEQYV.

This rearrangement joins TRBV20-1 to TRBJ1-6, with a possible D match to TRBD1 (6 bases). Germline loops: CDR1 DFQATT, CDR2 SNEGSKA (reference sequence). This CDR3 has 11 residues. The germline V and J ends were trimmed by 6 bases and 9 bases, with 9 bases remaining between them. The DNA of the CDR3 is TGCAGTGCAGGGGGTAGTTCACCCCTCCACTTT. Residues: CSAGGSSPLHF.

The genes are TRBV28 and TRBJ1-2; TRBD1 matches 7 bases. Germline CDR1 reads MDHEN; CDR2 reads SYDVKM. Trimming removed 3 bases from V and 2 bases from J; junction bases left unmatched: 3. The CDR3 length is 14 residues. DNA for the CDR3: TGTGCCAGCAGTTTGGCACAGGGGAACTATGGCTACACCTTC. Amino acid sequence: CASSLAQGNYGYTF.